The clone carrying this T cell receptor (beta chain) was observed once. The target antigen is unknown. Blood sampling was done at baseline, cycle 4 day 1, and cycle 7 day 1. These data are taken from a study of OX40 agonist ivuxolimab in advanced cancers. For the study at large: Dose-escalation subjects each had hepatocellular carcinoma, melanoma, renal cell or head and neck cancer.

General study findings and limits: By week 6 at 0.1 to 3.0 mg/kg, blood CD4+ and CD8+ T cells had expanded clonally.

The CDR3 consists of 14 residues. Germline V CDR1 and CDR2: LNHDA, SQIVND (reference sequence). Trimming pared 2 bases from V and 8 bases from J, leaving 13 bases between. Assay: immunoSEQ multiplex PCR; the TCRdb copy retains only in-frame clones and omits some. There are about 83,000 clones in the sample; approximately 92% occur only once, and about 8.6% lies in the top ten. This chain connects TRBV19 to TRBJ1-5, with D perhaps matching TRBD1 (5 bases). This TCR was recovered from an adult with an advanced solid tumor such as melanoma, head and neck, liver or kidney cancer. Sequencing was performed on CD4+ or CD8+ T cells sorted from blood, taken in a trial of the OX40 agonist ivuxolimab. CDR3 loop: CASSIQGETEPQHF. The DNA for the CDR3 is TGTGCCAGTAGTATACAGGGTGAAACGGAGCCCCAGCATTTT.